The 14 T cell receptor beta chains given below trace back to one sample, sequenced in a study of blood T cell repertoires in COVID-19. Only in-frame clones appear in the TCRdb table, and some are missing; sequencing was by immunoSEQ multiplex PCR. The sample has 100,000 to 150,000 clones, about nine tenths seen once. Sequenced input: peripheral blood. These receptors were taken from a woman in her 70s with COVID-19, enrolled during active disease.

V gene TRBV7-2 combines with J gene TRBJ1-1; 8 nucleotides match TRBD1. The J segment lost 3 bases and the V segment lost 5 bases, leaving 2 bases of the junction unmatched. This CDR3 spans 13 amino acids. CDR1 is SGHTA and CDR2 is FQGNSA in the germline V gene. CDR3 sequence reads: CASSRQGYTEAFF. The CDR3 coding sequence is TGTGCCAGCAGCCGACAGGGGTACACTGAAGCTTTCTTT.

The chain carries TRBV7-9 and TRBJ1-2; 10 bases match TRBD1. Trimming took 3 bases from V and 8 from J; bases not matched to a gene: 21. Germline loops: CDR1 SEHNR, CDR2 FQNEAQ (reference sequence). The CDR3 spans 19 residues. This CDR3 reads CASSFGWVRPGQGFGGYTF. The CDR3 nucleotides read TGTGCCAGCAGCTTTGGTTGGGTGCGCCCGGGACAGGGGTTTGGGGGCTACACCTTC.

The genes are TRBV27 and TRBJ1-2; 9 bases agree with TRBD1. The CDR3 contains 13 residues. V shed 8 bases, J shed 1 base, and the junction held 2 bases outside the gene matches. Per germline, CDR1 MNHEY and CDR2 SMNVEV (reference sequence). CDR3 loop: CASGDRDNYGYTF. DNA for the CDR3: TGTGCCAGCGGGGACAGGGATAACTATGGCTACACCTTC.

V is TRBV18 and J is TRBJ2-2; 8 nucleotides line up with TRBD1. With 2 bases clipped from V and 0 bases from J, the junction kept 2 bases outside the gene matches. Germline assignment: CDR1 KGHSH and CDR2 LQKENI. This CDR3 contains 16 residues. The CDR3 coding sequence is TGTGCCAGCTCACCAACAGGGGGTGCGAACACCGGGGAGCTGTTTTTT. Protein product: CASSPTGGANTGELFF.

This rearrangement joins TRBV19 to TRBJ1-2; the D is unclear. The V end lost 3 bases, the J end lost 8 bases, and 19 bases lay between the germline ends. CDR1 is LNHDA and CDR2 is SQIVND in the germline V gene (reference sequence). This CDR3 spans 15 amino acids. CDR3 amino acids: CASSMRRVTAWGYTF. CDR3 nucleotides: TGTGCCAGTAGTATGAGGAGAGTTACCGCCTGGGGCTACACCTTC.

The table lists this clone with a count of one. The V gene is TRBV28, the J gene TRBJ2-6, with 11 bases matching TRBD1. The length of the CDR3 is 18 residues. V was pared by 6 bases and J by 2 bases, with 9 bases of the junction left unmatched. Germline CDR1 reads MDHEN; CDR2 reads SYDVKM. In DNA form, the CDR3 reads TGTGCCAGCAGCGAACCGGGACAGGGGGTTCCTGGGGCCAACGTCCTGACTTTC. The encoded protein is CASSEPGQGVPGANVLTF.

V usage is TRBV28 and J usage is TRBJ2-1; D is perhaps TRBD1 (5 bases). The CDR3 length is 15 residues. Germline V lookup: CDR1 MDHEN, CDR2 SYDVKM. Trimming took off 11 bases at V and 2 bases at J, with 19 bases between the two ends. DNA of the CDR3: TGTGCCGGACCGAGCAGGGTCCTACCCTACAATGAGCAGTTCTTC. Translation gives CAGPSRVLPYNEQFF.

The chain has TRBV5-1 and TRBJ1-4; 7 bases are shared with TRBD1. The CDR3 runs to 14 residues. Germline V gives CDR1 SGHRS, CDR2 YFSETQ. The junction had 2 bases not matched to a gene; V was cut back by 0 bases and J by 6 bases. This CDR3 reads CASSLGQGDEKLFF. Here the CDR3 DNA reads TGCGCCAGCAGCTTGGGGCAGGGGGATGAAAAACTGTTTTTT.

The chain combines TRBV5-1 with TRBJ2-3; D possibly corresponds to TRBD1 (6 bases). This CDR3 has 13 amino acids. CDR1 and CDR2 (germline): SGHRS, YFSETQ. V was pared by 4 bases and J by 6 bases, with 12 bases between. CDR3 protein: CASSGTSGDTQYF. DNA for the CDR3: TGCGCCAGCAGCGGGACATCGGGGGATACGCAGTATTTT.

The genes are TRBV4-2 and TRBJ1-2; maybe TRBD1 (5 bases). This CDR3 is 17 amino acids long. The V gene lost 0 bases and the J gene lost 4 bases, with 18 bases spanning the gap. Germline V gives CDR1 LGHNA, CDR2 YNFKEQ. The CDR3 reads CASSQDGGTLGAYGYTF. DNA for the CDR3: TGTGCCAGCAGCCAAGATGGGGGGACCCTAGGGGCCTATGGCTACACCTTC.

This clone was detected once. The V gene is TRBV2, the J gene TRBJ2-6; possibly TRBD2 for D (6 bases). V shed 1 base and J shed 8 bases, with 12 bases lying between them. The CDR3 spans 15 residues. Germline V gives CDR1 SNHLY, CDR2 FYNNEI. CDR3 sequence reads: CASSEDKGRPNVLTF. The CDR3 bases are TGTGCCAGCAGTGAAGATAAGGGGAGGCCCAACGTCCTGACTTTC.

CDR3 DNA: TGTGCCACCGGGAGGAGGGCTCAAAACACTGAAGCTTTCTTT. Encoded protein: CATGRRAQNTEAFF. The rearrangement links TRBV10-3 to TRBJ1-1; D remains ambiguous. In germline, CDR1 is ENHRY, CDR2 SYGVKD. The CDR3 is made up of 14 amino acids. V was clipped by 10 bases and J by 2 bases, with 17 bases between them.

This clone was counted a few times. The CDR3 protein is CATSREVAGLNEQFF. Written as DNA, the CDR3 is TGTGCCACCAGCAGAGAAGTAGCGGGACTCAATGAGCAGTTCTTC. The chain couples TRBV15 to TRBJ2-1, with 8 bases that match TRBD2. The CDR3 has 15 amino acids. J gave up 6 bases and V 0 bases, and 4 bases lay outside the gene matches. Germline V CDR1 and CDR2: LNHNV, YYDKDF (reference sequence).

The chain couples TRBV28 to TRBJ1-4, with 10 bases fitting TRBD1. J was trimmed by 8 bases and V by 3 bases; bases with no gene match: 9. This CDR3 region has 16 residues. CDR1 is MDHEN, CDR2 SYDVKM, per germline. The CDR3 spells CASSLFRDRGGEKLFF. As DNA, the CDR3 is TGTGCCAGCAGTTTGTTTCGGGACAGGGGCGGCGAAAAACTGTTTTTT.